The 4 T cell receptor beta chains presented below share a single source sample, sequenced in a study of beta chain features in type 1 diabetes. Expressed TCRB transcripts were sequenced, since all the RNA that had been isolated was reverse transcribed. Sequenced by immunoSEQ multiplex PCR; TCRdb stores in-frame clones only, minus some. The sample includes some 900,000 clones, roughly 16% of them seen just once. Material for sequencing was naive CD4+ T cells from blood. The receptors stem from a woman aged 18-29 years in good health.

This clone has more than one count but fewer than ten. The V and J genes are TRBV28 and TRBJ1-3, with 8 positions matching TRBD1. The CDR3 extends over 17 amino acids. Germline V CDR1 and CDR2: MDHEN, SYDVKM. V trimming: 5 bases; J trimming: 4 bases; junction bases outside the gene matches: 13. The CDR3 DNA reads as TGTGCCAGCAGTCTCCTCGACAGGGGAATGAAAGGAAACACCATATATTTT. It codes for CASSLLDRGMKGNTIYF.

The rearrangement links TRBV10-3 to TRBJ2-6; D is possibly TRBD1 or TRBD2 (5 bases each). The germline V gene has CDR1 ENHRY and CDR2 SYGVKD. Trimming stripped 6 bases from V and 4 bases from J, with 13 bases between. CDR3 length equals 15 residues. The CDR3 region has the DNA TGTGCCATCAGAGCAACTGGGACCGGGGCCAACGTCCTGACTTTC. It is translated as CAIRATGTGANVLTF.

This clone has more than one count but fewer than ten. The chain carries TRBV11-2 and TRBJ2-5; possible D gene TRBD2, 7 bases. Trimming stripped 2 bases from V and 5 bases from J, with 15 bases between. The CDR3 length is 15 residues. Germline V gene sequence: CDR1 SGHAT, CDR2 FQNNGV. In DNA form, the CDR3 reads TGTGCCAGCAGCTTAAGTTCGGGGGGCTGGGAGACCCAGTACTTC. This translates into CASSLSSGGWETQYF.

This clone was seen a few times. This chain connects TRBV9 to TRBJ2-3, with unresolved D. The CDR3 covers 16 residues. Trimming shortened V by 0 bases and J by 1 base, and 12 bases separated the two germline ends. Germline lookup yields CDR1 SGDLS and CDR2 YYNGEE. This CDR3 reads CASSVGVSRGTDTQYF. CDR3 DNA sequence: TGTGCCAGCAGCGTAGGCGTCTCTCGGGGCACAGATACGCAGTATTTT.